This T cell receptor beta chain was recorded in a study of blood T cell repertoires in COVID-19. Some clones are missing from TCRdb's copy, which holds only in-frame ones; the method was immunoSEQ multiplex PCR. The sample includes about 140,000 clones, more than 70% of them seen just once. The sequencing input was peripheral blood. This clonotype originated in a woman between 45 and 60 years old with acute or convalescent COVID-19.

DNA of the CDR3: TGTGCCAGTAGTGATGACAGGGAAGGGGATCAGCCCCAGCATTTT. Translated, it gives CASSDDREGDQPQHF. This chain links TRBV19 with TRBJ1-5; 7 nucleotides line up with TRBD1. Germline V CDR1 and CDR2: LNHDA, SQIVND (reference sequence). The CDR3 has 15 amino acids. V was clipped by 5 bases and J by 5 bases; unmatched bases: 9.